This TCR beta chain was sequenced in a study of cytomegalovirus exposure and HLA in healthy donors. Study-wide background: Researchers found that around 80% of over 350 genotyped donors fell within the Caucasian-associated ancestry cluster. Study-wide results and caveats: In a later analysis, TCR association rates varied by HLA locus: DRB1 most, HLA-C fewest.

In nominal health when sampled, donors likely had unrecorded immune exposures nonetheless. This CDR3 comprises 15 residues. Unmatched junction bases numbered 7, after V lost 4 bases and J lost 3 bases. CDR1 and CDR2 from the germline V gene are MNHNS and SASEGT. Comments on this clone: The antigen is not known.

The primer mix had 60 Vbeta and 13 Jbeta primers. The authors' processing: Later, an analysis found about 83 million unique TCR beta chains, and approximately 10 million of these were shared. The table came from immunoSEQ multiplex PCR; TCRdb's copy has only in-frame clones and leaves some out. V and J calls and clone size are given by that table; D and trimming were obtained from the DNA. The sample holds 120,000 or so clones, 81% seen once. Material for sequencing was PBMCs. This clonotype was obtained from a man younger than 30 in good health and CMV-seropositive. The rearrangement joins TRBV6-1 to TRBJ2-7; the match to TRBD1 covers 9 bases. DNA of the CDR3: TGTGCCAGCAGTGGCCCGGGACAGGGAATCTACGAGCAGTACTTC. This sequence encodes CASSGPGQGIYEQYF.